This T cell receptor beta chain was sequenced for a study of blood T cell repertoires in COVID-19. The wider study: COVID-19 samples collected from the United States, Italy and Spain covered acute and convalescent phases. T cells, B-cell-depleted T cells, or PBMCs provided the cDNA or gDNA that served as material.

This clone was observed a single time. Followed longitudinally, the Seattle patients had been enrolled during active infection. Authors' methods: Scientists estimated how many nucleated cells there were by amplifying reference gene primers. The data were produced by immunoSEQ multiplex PCR, yet TCRdb's version contains in-frame clones alone and is incomplete. V, J and clone size are those of that table, while D and trimming were read from the DNA. The data contain some 130,000 clones, 75% to 90% of them singletons. The CDR3 has 15 amino acids. Germline lookup yields CDR1 SGHVS and CDR2 FQNEAQ. Between the trimmed V and J ends, which lost 2 bases and 3 bases, there was a span of 11 bases.

This TCR was recovered from a man aged 55-75 years with COVID-19, enrolled during active disease. Sequencing used peripheral blood. This chain links TRBV7-8 with TRBJ1-5; D uncertain. The CDR3 DNA sequence: TGTGCCAGCAGCTTATCTGAGGATAACAATCAGCCCCAGCATTTT. Protein product: CASSLSEDNNQPQHF. The whole variable domain, filled in from reference TRBV7-8 and TRBJ1-5, reads GAGVSQSPRYKVAKRGQDVALRCDPISGHVSLFWYQQALGQGPEFLTYFQNEAQLDKSGLPSDRFFAERPEGSVSTLKIQRTQQEDSAVYLCASSLSEDNNQPQHFGDGTRLSIL.